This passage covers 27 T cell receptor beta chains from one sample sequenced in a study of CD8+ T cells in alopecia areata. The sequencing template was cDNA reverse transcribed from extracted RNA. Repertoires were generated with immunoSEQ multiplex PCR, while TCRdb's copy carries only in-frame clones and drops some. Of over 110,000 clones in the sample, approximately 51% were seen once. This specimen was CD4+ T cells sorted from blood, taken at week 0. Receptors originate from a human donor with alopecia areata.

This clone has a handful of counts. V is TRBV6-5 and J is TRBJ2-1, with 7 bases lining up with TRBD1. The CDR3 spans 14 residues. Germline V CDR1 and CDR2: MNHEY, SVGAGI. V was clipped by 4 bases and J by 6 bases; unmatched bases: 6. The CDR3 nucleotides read TGTGCCAGCAGTTCCCTGGACAGGTTCAATGAGCAGTTCTTC. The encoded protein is CASSSLDRFNEQFF.

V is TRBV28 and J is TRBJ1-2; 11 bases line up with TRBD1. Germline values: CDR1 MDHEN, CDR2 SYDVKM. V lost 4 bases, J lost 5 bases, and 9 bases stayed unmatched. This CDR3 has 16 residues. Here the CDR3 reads CASSYTGTGGRYGYTF. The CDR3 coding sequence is TGTGCCAGCAGTTACACAGGGACAGGGGGGCGGTATGGCTACACCTTC.

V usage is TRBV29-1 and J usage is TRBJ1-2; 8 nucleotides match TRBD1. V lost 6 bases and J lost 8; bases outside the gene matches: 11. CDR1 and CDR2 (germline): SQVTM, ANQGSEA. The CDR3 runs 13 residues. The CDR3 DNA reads TGCAGCGTCGGGGACAGGACGCGCCGGGGCTACACCTTC. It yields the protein CSVGDRTRRGYTF.

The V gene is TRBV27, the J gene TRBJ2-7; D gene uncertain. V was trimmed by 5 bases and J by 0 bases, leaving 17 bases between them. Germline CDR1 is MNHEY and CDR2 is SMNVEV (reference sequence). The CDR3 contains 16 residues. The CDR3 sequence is CASSPAALLSSYEQYF. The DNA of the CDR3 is TGTGCCAGCAGTCCCGCTGCGCTACTGAGCTCCTACGAGCAGTACTTC.

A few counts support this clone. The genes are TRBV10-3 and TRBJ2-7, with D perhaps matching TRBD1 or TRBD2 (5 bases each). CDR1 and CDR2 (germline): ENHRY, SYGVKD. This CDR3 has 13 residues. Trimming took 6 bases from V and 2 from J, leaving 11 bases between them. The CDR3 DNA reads TGTGCCATCAGCGACGGGGCCACCTACGAGCAGTACTTC. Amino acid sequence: CAISDGATYEQYF.

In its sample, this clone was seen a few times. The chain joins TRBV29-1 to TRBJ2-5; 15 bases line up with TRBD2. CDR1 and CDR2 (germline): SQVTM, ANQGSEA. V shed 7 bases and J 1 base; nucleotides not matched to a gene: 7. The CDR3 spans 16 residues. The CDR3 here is CSATGLAGGIQETQYF. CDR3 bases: TGCAGCGCAACGGGACTAGCGGGAGGAATCCAAGAGACCCAGTACTTC. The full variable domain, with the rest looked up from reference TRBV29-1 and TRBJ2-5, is SAVISQKPSRDICQRGTSLTIQCQVDSQVTMMFWYRQQPGQSLTLIATANQGSEATYESGFVIDKFPISRPNLTFSTLTVSNMSPEDSSIYLCSATGLAGGIQETQYFGPGTRLLVL.

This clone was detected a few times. This CDR3 reads CASSLRRSYNEQFF. The CDR3 DNA reads TGTGCCAGCAGCTTACGGCGGTCCTACAATGAGCAGTTCTTC. This chain links TRBV7-9 with TRBJ2-1; D uncertain. CDR1 SEHNR and CDR2 FQNEAQ come from the germline V gene (reference sequence). The CDR3 has 14 residues. V was trimmed by 2 bases and J by 1 base, leaving 6 bases between them.

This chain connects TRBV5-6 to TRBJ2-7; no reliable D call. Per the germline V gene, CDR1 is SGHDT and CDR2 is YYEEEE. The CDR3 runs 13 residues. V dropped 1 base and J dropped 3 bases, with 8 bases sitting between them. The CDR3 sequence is CASSLNSLYEQYF. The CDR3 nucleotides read TGTGCCAGCAGCTTGAACAGCCTCTACGAGCAGTACTTC.

DNA of the CDR3: TGCGCCAGCAGCCAAACAAGGACTAGCGCCCGAACCGGGGAGCTGTTTTTT. It encodes CASSQTRTSARTGELFF. The chain recombines TRBV4-1 with TRBJ2-2, with 9 bases fitting TRBD2. The CDR3 is made up of 17 amino acids. V gave up 2 bases and J gave up 5 bases; unmatched junction bases: 9. Germline CDR1 and CDR2: MGHRA and YSYEKL.

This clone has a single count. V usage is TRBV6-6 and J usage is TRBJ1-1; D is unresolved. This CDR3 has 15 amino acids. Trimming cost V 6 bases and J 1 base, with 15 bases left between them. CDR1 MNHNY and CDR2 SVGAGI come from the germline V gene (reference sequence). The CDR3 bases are TGTGCCAGCAGCCTTTTCAGTCAAACGAACACTGAAGCTTTCTTT. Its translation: CASSLFSQTNTEAFF.

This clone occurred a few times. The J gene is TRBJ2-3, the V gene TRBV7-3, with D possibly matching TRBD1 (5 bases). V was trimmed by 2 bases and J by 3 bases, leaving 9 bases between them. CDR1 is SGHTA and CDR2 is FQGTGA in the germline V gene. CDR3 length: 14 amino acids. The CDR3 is CASSLLGRTDTQYF. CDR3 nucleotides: TGTGCCAGCAGCTTACTGGGGCGGACAGATACGCAGTATTTT.

The CDR3 loop is CASSLEASASKFF. Here the CDR3 DNA reads TGTGCCAGCAGCTTAGAGGCTAGCGCTTCTAAGTTCTTC. The chain uses TRBV7-8 and TRBJ2-1, with D possibly TRBD2 on 6 matching bases. V was shortened by 1 base and J by 14 bases, with 15 bases between the two germline ends. This CDR3 contains 13 residues. CDR1 is SGHVS and CDR2 is FQNEAQ in the germline V gene.

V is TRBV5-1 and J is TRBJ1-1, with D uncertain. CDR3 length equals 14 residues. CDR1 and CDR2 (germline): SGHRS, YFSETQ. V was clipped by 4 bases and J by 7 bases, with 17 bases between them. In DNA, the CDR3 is TGCGCCAGCAGCCCCAACATGGGCGGTGGTGAAGCTTTCTTT. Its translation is CASSPNMGGGEAFF. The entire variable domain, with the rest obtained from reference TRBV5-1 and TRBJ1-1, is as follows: KAGVTQTPRYLIKTRGQQVTLSCSPISGHRSVSWYQQTPGQGLQFLFEYFSETQRNKGNFPGRFSGRQFSNSRSEMNVSTLELGDSALYLCASSPNMGGGEAFFGQGTRLTVV.

The CDR3 DNA is TGCAGCGTTCCCCCCACTTCCCGGGACAGTTCCTACAATGAGCAGTTCTTC. It translates to CSVPPTSRDSSYNEQFF. The chain couples TRBV29-1 to TRBJ2-1; 7 positions match TRBD1. The V gene's germline CDR1 is SQVTM and CDR2 ANQGSEA. V lost 5 bases, J lost 1 base, and 14 bases stayed unmatched. The CDR3 runs to 17 residues.

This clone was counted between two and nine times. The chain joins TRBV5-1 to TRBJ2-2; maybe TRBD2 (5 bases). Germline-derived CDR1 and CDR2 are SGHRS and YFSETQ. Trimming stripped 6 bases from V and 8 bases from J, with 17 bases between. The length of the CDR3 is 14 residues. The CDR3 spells CASNPSMGSGELFF. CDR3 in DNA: TGCGCCAGCAACCCTAGCATGGGATCGGGGGAGCTGTTTTTT. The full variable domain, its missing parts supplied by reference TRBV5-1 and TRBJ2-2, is KAGVTQTPRYLIKTRGQQVTLSCSPISGHRSVSWYQQTPGQGLQFLFEYFSETQRNKGNFPGRFSGRQFSNSRSEMNVSTLELGDSALYLCASNPSMGSGELFFGEGSRLTVL.

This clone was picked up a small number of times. CDR3 sequence: CASNSPGSNTGELFF. CDR3 DNA sequence: TGTGCCAGCAACTCGCCGGGATCTAACACCGGGGAGCTGTTTTTT. This chain uses TRBV6-5 with TRBJ2-2; tentatively, D is TRBD2 (5 bases). Looked up from germline, CDR1 is MNHEY and CDR2 is SVGAGI. V lost 7 bases and J lost 2, with 14 bases in between. The CDR3 loop spans 15 amino acids.

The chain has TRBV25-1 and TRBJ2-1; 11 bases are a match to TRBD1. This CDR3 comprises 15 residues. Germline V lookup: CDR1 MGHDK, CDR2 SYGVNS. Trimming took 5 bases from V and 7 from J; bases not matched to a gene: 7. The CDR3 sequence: CASSIPGQGGNEQFF. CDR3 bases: TGTGCCAGCAGTATCCCGGGACAGGGGGGTAATGAGCAGTTCTTC.

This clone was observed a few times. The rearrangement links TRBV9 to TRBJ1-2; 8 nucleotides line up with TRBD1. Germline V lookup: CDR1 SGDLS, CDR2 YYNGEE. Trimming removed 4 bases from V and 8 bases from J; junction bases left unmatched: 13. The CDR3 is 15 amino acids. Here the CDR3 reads CASSTTETSGGGYTF. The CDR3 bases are TGTGCCAGCAGCACCACGGAGACGTCAGGGGGCGGCTACACCTTC.

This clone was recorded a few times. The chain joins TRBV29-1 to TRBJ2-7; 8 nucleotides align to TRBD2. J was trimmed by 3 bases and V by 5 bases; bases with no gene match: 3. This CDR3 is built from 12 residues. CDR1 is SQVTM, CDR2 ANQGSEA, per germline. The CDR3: CSVRSGNYEQYF. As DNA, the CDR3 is TGCAGCGTTCGTAGCGGGAACTACGAGCAGTACTTC.

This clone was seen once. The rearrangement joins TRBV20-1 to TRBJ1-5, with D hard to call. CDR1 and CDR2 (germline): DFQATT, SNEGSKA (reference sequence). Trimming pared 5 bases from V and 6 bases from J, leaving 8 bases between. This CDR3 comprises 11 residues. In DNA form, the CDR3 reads TGCAGTGCTGGTTCAAGTCAGCCCCAGCATTTT. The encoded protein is CSAGSSQPQHF.

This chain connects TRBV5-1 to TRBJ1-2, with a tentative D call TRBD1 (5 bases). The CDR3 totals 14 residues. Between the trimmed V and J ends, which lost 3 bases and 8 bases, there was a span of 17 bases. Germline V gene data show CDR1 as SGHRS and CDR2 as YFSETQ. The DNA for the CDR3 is TGCGCCAGCAGCTACCTCGGAGGGGCGGACGGCTACACCTTC. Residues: CASSYLGGADGYTF.

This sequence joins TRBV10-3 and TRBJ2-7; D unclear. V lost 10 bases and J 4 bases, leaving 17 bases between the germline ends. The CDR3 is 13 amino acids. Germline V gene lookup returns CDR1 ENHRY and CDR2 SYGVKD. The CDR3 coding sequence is TGTGCCAACACTGAGAGCTTGGGTTACGAGCAGTACTTC. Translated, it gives CANTESLGYEQYF.

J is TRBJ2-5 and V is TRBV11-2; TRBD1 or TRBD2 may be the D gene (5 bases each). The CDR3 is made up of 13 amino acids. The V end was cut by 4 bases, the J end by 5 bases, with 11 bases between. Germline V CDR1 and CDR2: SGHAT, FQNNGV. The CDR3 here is CASSSGRGETQYF. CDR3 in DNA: TGTGCCAGCAGCTCAGGGCGCGGGGAGACCCAGTACTTC.

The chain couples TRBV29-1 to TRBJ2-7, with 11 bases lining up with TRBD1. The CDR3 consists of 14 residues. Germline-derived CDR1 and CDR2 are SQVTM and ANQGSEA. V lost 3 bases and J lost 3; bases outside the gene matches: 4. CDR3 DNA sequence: TGCAGCGTTGATTCCGGGACAGGGGGCTACGAGCAGTACTTC. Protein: CSVDSGTGGYEQYF.

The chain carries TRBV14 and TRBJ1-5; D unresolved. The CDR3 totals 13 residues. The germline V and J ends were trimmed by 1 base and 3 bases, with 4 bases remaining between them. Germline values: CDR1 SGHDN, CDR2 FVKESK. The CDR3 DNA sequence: TGTGCCAGCAGCCAAGGCTTCAATCAGCCCCAGCATTTT. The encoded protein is CASSQGFNQPQHF.

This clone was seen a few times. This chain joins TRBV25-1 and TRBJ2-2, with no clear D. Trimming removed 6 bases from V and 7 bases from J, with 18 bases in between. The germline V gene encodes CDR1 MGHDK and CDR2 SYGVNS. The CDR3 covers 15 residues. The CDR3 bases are TGTGCCAGCAGCCGGTGGGGTACGACGGGCGGGGAGCTGTTTTTT. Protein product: CASSRWGTTGGELFF.

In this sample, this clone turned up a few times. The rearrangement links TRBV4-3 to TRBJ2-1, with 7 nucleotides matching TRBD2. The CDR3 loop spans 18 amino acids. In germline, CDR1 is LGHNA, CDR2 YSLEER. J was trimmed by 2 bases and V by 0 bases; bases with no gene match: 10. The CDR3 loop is CASSQDWRVAGPYNEQFF. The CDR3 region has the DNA TGCGCCAGCAGCCAAGATTGGAGGGTAGCGGGTCCCTACAATGAGCAGTTCTTC.